The 3 T cell receptor beta chains presented below share a single source sample, sequenced in a study of cytomegalovirus exposure and HLA in healthy donors. Both 60 Vbeta primers and 13 Jbeta primers went into the PCR. Method: immunoSEQ multiplex PCR; TCRdb's copy keeps in-frame clones and lacks some. The table lists 110,000 or so clones, about 13% of them singletons, with around 15% in the top ten. The sequenced sample consisted of PBMCs. The receptor set was obtained from a man aged 35-49 years in good health and CMV-seropositive.

This chain connects TRBV6-5 to TRBJ2-2; D may be TRBD2 (6 bases). The CDR3 has 13 amino acids. Germline loops: CDR1 MNHEY, CDR2 SVGAGI. V was clipped by 7 bases and J by 7 bases, with 13 bases between them. This chain's CDR3 is CASTPLRGGELFF. In nucleotides, the CDR3 is TGTGCCAGCACCCCCCTGCGGGGCGGGGAGCTGTTTTTT.

This clone was seen only a few times. The chain is built from TRBV5-6 and TRBJ1-5; no firm D call. CDR1 SGHDT and CDR2 YYEEEE come from the germline V gene. This CDR3 is built from 16 residues. V lost 4 bases and J lost 1, with 15 bases in between. CDR3 sequence: CASSQRGIVSNQPQHF. CDR3 nucleotide sequence: TGTGCCAGCAGCCAAAGAGGGATTGTAAGCAATCAGCCCCAGCATTTT. The whole variable domain, remainder taken from reference TRBV5-6 and TRBJ1-5, is DAGVTQSPTHLIKTRGQQVTLRCSPKSGHDTVSWYQQALGQGPQFIFQYYEEEERQRGNFPDRFSGHQFPNYSSELNVNALLLGDSALYLCASSQRGIVSNQPQHFGDGTRLSIL.

V and J are TRBV19 and TRBJ2-3, with 7 bases lining up with TRBD1. This CDR3 contains 14 residues. The V and J ends lost 3 bases and 3 bases, in that order; junction bases with no gene match: 3. The germline gives CDR1 LNHDA, CDR2 SQIVND (reference sequence). The CDR3 DNA reads TGTGCCAGTAGTATTGACAGGGAGACAGATACGCAGTATTTT. It translates to CASSIDRETDTQYF.